What follows are 14 T cell receptor beta chains derived from one specimen sequenced in a study of T-cell memory formation after mild COVID-19. TCRdb itself ran the 5' RACE reads through MiXCR, one entry per CDR3 protein. The sample has 100,000 to 140,000 distinct CDR3 sequences, approximately 15% seen once. The sequencing input was PBMCs or a T cell subset sorted from them (not recorded which). These receptors were taken from a young man who had mild COVID-19 (a few samples of this study predate the infection). Cell type and time point are not known.

This clonotype was found many times. The chain joins TRBV6-4 to TRBJ2-2; the match to TRBD2 covers 9 bases. This CDR3 has 15 amino acids. The junction had 2 bases not matched to a gene; V was cut back by 3 bases and J by 3 bases. CDR1 is MRHNA and CDR2 is SNTAGT in the germline V gene. This CDR3 is CASSERGGDTGELFF. The CDR3 DNA reads TGTGCCAGCAGTGAGCGGGGGGGCGACACCGGGGAGCTGTTTTTT.

The J gene is TRBJ2-2, the V gene TRBV9, with D possibly called TRBD1 or TRBD2 (5 bases each). The germline gives CDR1 SGDLS, CDR2 YYNGEE. The CDR3 is made up of 14 amino acids. With 7 bases removed from V and 6 bases from J, the gap between germline ends came to 16 bases. Here the CDR3 DNA reads TGTGCCAGCGGGGGTTGGAGCTCCGCCGGGGAGCTGTTTTTT. Translated, it gives CASGGWSSAGELFF.

V and J are TRBV2 and TRBJ2-1, with D perhaps TRBD1 or TRBD2 (7 bases each). CDR1 is SNHLY and CDR2 is FYNNEI in the germline V gene. Trimming pared 11 bases from V and 7 bases from J, leaving 21 bases between. The CDR3 loop spans 14 amino acids. CDR3 in amino acids: CAAGGGPSTNEQFF. CDR3 DNA sequence: TGTGCCGCAGGGGGGGGGCCTAGCACGAATGAGCAGTTCTTC.

This clonotype was observed a few times. The gene calls are TRBV6-2 or TRBV6-3 and TRBJ1-5, with a weak D call TRBD1 (5 bases). This CDR3 is built from 15 residues. V dropped 6 bases and J dropped 4 bases, with 16 bases sitting between them. Per the germline V gene, CDR1 is MNHEY and CDR2 is SVGEGT. CDR3 DNA sequence: TGTGCCAGCAGCGATGGACCAGGGAAGAATCAGCCCCAGCATTTT. Its translation is CASSDGPGKNQPQHF.

The chain uses TRBV5-1 and TRBJ2-1; D is unresolved. Trimming cost V 0 bases and J 2 bases, with 3 bases left between them. Germline V gene sequence: CDR1 SGHRS, CDR2 YFSETQ. This CDR3 spans 13 amino acids. For the CDR3, the DNA is TGCGCCAGCAGCTTGGAACCCTACAATGAGCAGTTCTTC. Protein: CASSLEPYNEQFF. The whole variable domain, filled in from reference TRBV5-1 and TRBJ2-1, reads KAGVTQTPRYLIKTRGQQVTLSCSPISGHRSVSWYQQTPGQGLQFLFEYFSETQRNKGNFPGRFSGRQFSNSRSEMNVSTLELGDSALYLCASSLEPYNEQFFGPGTRLTVL.

The V call is TRBV4-3, the J call TRBJ1-3; D remains unclear. The CDR3 runs 16 residues. V shed 0 bases and J shed 0 bases, with 9 bases lying between them. Per the germline V gene, CDR1 is LGHNA and CDR2 is YSLEER. This CDR3 reads CASSQDFTDSGNTIYF. CDR3 DNA: TGCGCCAGCAGCCAAGATTTCACGGACTCTGGAAACACCATATATTTT.

The chain is built from TRBV3-1 and TRBJ2-4; TRBD2 matches at 8 bases. J lost 0 bases, V lost 5 bases, and 9 bases had no gene match. Germline V gene lookup returns CDR1 LGHDT and CDR2 YNNKEL (reference sequence). CDR3 length equals 17 residues. The CDR3 sequence is CASSVGGGLLAKNIQYF. The CDR3 coding sequence is TGTGCCAGCAGCGTTGGCGGGGGGTTACTAGCCAAAAACATTCAGTACTTC.

In its sample, this clonotype was seen a few times. The gene calls are TRBV5-1 and TRBJ2-2; possibly TRBD2 for D (5 bases). The CDR3 is made up of 17 amino acids. Germline values: CDR1 SGHRS, CDR2 YFSETQ. Trimming removed 2 bases at V and 1 base at J, with 15 bases between. CDR3 region: CASSFLGVQENTGELFF. CDR3 nucleotides: TGCGCCAGCAGCTTTCTGGGAGTGCAGGAGAACACCGGGGAGCTGTTTTTT. The full variable domain, its missing parts supplied by reference TRBV5-1 and TRBJ2-2, is KAGVTQTPRYLIKTRGQQVTLSCSPISGHRSVSWYQQTPGQGLQFLFEYFSETQRNKGNFPGRFSGRQFSNSRSEMNVSTLELGDSALYLCASSFLGVQENTGELFFGEGSRLTVL.

The gene calls are TRBV7-2 and TRBJ1-2, with a tentative D call TRBD1 (5 bases). The CDR3 consists of 15 residues. Germline CDR1 SGHTA, CDR2 FQGNSA. The V gene lost 2 bases and the J gene lost 6 bases, with 16 bases spanning the gap. CDR3 region: CASSLFAGMIHGYTF. Written as DNA, the CDR3 is TGTGCCAGCAGCTTATTTGCAGGGATGATCCATGGCTACACCTTC.

This clonotype was observed many times. J is TRBJ2-7 and V is TRBV7-9; D uncertain. Germline assignment: CDR1 SEHNR and CDR2 FQNEAQ (reference sequence). The CDR3 contains 12 residues. Trimming shortened V by 5 bases and J by 2 bases, and 7 bases separated the two germline ends. In DNA, the CDR3 is TGTGCCAGCAGCCAGACGGCCTACGAGCAGTACTTC. Amino acid sequence: CASSQTAYEQYF.

The chain is built from TRBV5-1 and TRBJ2-5; tentative D call: TRBD2 (5 bases). This CDR3 comprises 13 residues. The ends were cut back, 5 bases at V and 5 bases at J, with 13 bases in the middle. Per germline, CDR1 SGHRS and CDR2 YFSETQ. The CDR3 bases are TGCGCCAGCAGACGCCCCGAGCGGGAGACCCAGTACTTC. This translates into CASRRPERETQYF.

This clonotype has a handful of counts. This chain links TRBV5-5 with TRBJ2-7, with D possibly TRBD1 on 5 matching bases. In germline, CDR1 is SGHKS, CDR2 YYEKEE (reference sequence). This CDR3 comprises 14 residues. V was trimmed by 0 bases and J by 2 bases, leaving 9 bases between them. The CDR3 spells CASSLVTGTYEQYV. As DNA, the CDR3 is TGTGCCAGCAGCTTGGTTACAGGAACCTACGAGCAGTACGTC.

This clonotype was seen a few times. V gene TRBV4-1 combines with J gene TRBJ2-5; 7 positions match TRBD2. This CDR3 has 17 amino acids. J was trimmed by 5 bases and V by 1 base; bases with no gene match: 13. Germline V CDR1 and CDR2: MGHRA, YSYEKL. The CDR3 sequence is CASSQVPVGGGAETQYF. In DNA form, the CDR3 reads TGCGCCAGCAGCCAAGTCCCAGTAGGCGGGGGAGCGGAGACCCAGTACTTC.

This clonotype was found a few times. This chain uses TRBV4-2 with TRBJ2-7, with a weak D call TRBD1 (6 bases). V was cut by 1 base and J by 0 bases, with 13 bases left in between. Germline V gene sequence: CDR1 LGHNA, CDR2 YNFKEQ. This CDR3 comprises 16 residues. The CDR3 sequence: CASSQALTDSSYEQYF. CDR3 coding DNA: TGTGCCAGCAGCCAAGCTTTAACGGACAGCTCCTACGAGCAGTACTTC.